This TCR beta chain was obtained from a study of neoadjuvant nivolumab and ipilimumab in lung cancer. With respect to this clone: Antigen specificity is unknown.

General observations from the study: Blood richness before therapy tracked richness in tumors resected after neoadjuvant therapy. Only two of four nivolumab-treated tumors gained richness and clonality by surgery. Compared with tumor-adjacent uninvolved lung, resected tumors showed greater richness and clonality.

Some clones are missing from TCRdb's copy, which holds only in-frame ones; the method was immunoSEQ multiplex PCR. The sample lists approximately 3,000 clones, approximately 88% seen once, with approximately 0.9% in the top ten. Trimming removed 0 bases from V and 7 bases from J, with 8 bases in between. In germline, CDR1 is SGHDT, CDR2 YYEEEE. CDR3 length equals 13 residues. The receptor was derived from an adult with non-small cell lung cancer. This specimen consisted of tumor tissue, obtained after neoadjuvant nivolumab, alone or with ipilimumab, at or shortly before surgery. The chain uses TRBV5-6 and TRBJ1-5; D remains ambiguous. The CDR3 loop is CASSLGLSQPQHF. Written as DNA, the CDR3 is TGTGCCAGCAGCTTGGGATTGTCCCAGCCCCAGCATTTT. Variable domain in full (rest from reference TRBV5-6 and TRBJ1-5): DAGVTQSPTHLIKTRGQQVTLRCSPKSGHDTVSWYQQALGQGPQFIFQYYEEEERQRGNFPDRFSGHQFPNYSSELNVNALLLGDSALYLCASSLGLSQPQHFGDGTRLSIL.